The clone carrying this T cell receptor beta chain was detected a few times. These data belong to a study of cytomegalovirus exposure and HLA in healthy donors. In the PCR, 60 Vbeta and 13 Jbeta primers were used. Clones were read by immunoSEQ multiplex PCR, and TCRdb kept only the in-frame ones, dropping some. This table has about 76,000 clones, 80% to 90% appearing once. The V and J ends lost 3 bases and 2 bases respectively, with 12 bases between them. This CDR3 spans 15 amino acids. Germline V gives CDR1 WNHNN, CDR2 SYGVQD (reference sequence). The genes are TRBV10-1 and TRBJ2-3; D possibly corresponds to TRBD2 (5 bases). The sequencing input was PBMCs. The TCR sequence derives from a woman aged 30 to 39 in good health and CMV-seronegative. The CDR3 DNA reads TGCGCCAGCAGTGACGGGGAGAGCCCCACAGATACGCAGTATTTT. Translated: CASSDGESPTDTQYF.